Listed below are T cell receptor beta chains from one sample, sequenced in a study of neurological immune-mediated disorders. Each CDR3 protein gets one entry after TCRdb re-called the 5' RACE reads with MiXCR. Of tens of thousands of distinct CDR3 sequences listed, over 12% are singletons. What was sequenced was PBMCs. The source of these receptors is a woman aged 45 to 65 in good health. CDR3s include the opening cysteine and the closing phenylalanine or tryptophan. The D gene is left open where the match is weak. Rows give clone size only sometimes, using once, few, many, or a class for an expanded clone.

v_gene,abundance,j_gene,d_gene,CDR3aa,CDR3nt
TRBV5-1,many,TRBJ2-1,NA,CASSLEGGYNEQFF,TGCGCCAGCAGCTTGGAAGGGGGGTACAATGAGCAGTTCTTC
TRBV6-2/TRBV6-3,many,TRBJ1-2,TRBD1,CASSYGRTGGAYGYTF,TGTGCCAGCAGTTACGGACGGACAGGGGGTGCCTATGGCTACACCTTC
TRBV5-1,many,TRBJ2-1,NA,CAGARDTPSLDEQFF,TGCGCCGGAGCCCGGGACACCCCCTCCTTGGATGAGCAGTTCTTC
TRBV29-1,many,TRBJ2-3,NA,CSVEEGTDTQYF,TGCAGCGTTGAAGAGGGTACAGATACGCAGTATTTT
TRBV5-1,many,TRBJ1-1,NA,CASSATANTEAFF,TGCGCCAGCAGCGCGACAGCGAACACTGAAGCTTTCTTT
TRBV7-8,many,TRBJ2-3,TRBD1,CASSIGTGNTDTQYF,TGTGCCAGCAGCATCGGGACAGGAAACACAGATACGCAGTATTTT
TRBV7-6,many,TRBJ1-1,NA,CASSLSRGLTEAFF,TGTGCCAGCAGCTTGTCTCGGGGGTTGACTGAAGCTTTCTTT
TRBV20-1,many,TRBJ1-2,NA,CSAPDSTYGYTF,TGCAGTGCTCCAGACAGTACCTATGGCTACACCTTC
TRBV12-3/TRBV12-4,many,TRBJ2-5,NA,CATEFEETQYF,TGTGCCACTGAATTCGAGGAGACCCAGTACTTC
TRBV20-1,few,TRBJ2-7,NA,CSARDWATGAREQYF,TGCAGTGCTAGAGATTGGGCCACAGGAGCTCGCGAGCAGTACTTC
TRBV24-1,many,TRBJ2-3,NA,CATSDRGGDGTDTQYF,TGTGCCACCAGTGACCGAGGAGGAGATGGGACAGATACGCAGTATTTT
TRBV5-1,many,TRBJ1-1,TRBD1,CASKLQGENTEAFF,TGCGCCAGCAAACTCCAGGGGGAGAACACTGAAGCTTTCTTT
TRBV6-6,many,TRBJ2-7,TRBD1,CASTQDRNSYEQYF,TGTGCCAGCACCCAGGACAGGAACTCCTACGAGCAGTACTTC
TRBV5-1,many,TRBJ2-6,NA,CASSRNSGGANVLTF,TGCGCCAGCAGTCGAAATTCTGGTGGGGCCAACGTCCTGACTTTC
TRBV5-5,many,TRBJ2-5,NA,CASRSRQVQETQYF,TGTGCCAGCAGGTCCCGACAGGTTCAAGAGACCCAGTACTTC
TRBV5-1,many,TRBJ2-5,NA,CASSFGLGRNSPKPPNRETQYF,TGCGCCAGCAGCTTTGGCCTTGGGCGTAACAGCCCGAAGCCCCCCAATCGAGAGACCCAGTACTTC
TRBV12-3/TRBV12-4,many,TRBJ2-6,NA,CASGSASGANVLTF,TGTGCCAGCGGCTCCGCCTCTGGGGCCAACGTCCTGACTTTC
TRBV5-1,many,TRBJ2-7,TRBD2,CASSLLPLAGGPISEQYF,TGCGCCAGCAGCTTGTTACCACTAGCGGGAGGGCCTATAAGCGAGCAGTACTTC
TRBV7-9,NA,TRBJ1-2,NA,CASSLASGGAYGYTF,TGTGCCAGCAGCTTAGCCTCCGGGGGGGCGTACGGCTACACCTTC
TRBV10-3,few,TRBJ2-1,TRBD2,CAISAGGAANEQFF,TGTGCCATCAGTGCGGGGGGGGCCGCCAATGAGCAGTTCTTC
TRBV5-1,many,TRBJ2-1,NA,CASSLARASYNEQFF,TGCGCCAGCAGCTTGGCCAGGGCATCCTACAATGAGCAGTTCTTC
TRBV20-1,many,TRBJ1-4,NA,CSAGSHREGGKLFF,TGCAGTGCTGGGTCCCACAGGGAAGGCGGAAAACTGTTTTTT
TRBV5-1,many,TRBJ1-2,NA,CASSQTGSEGGYTF,TGCGCCAGCAGCCAAACAGGGAGTGAAGGTGGCTACACCTTC